What follows are 24 T cell receptor beta chains derived from one specimen sequenced in a study of blood T cells in healthy people across ages. The authors ran a second PCR of roughly 6 to 11 cycles using a sample-barcoded 5' primer and a J-beta primer mix. In TCRdb, the 5' RACE reads were re-called with MiXCR into one record per CDR3 protein. The table has around 1,900,000 distinct CDR3 sequences, 35% to 50% seen once. Material: blood. These receptors originate from a human donor in good health.

The rearrangement uses TRBV7-3 and TRBJ2-1; TRBD2 agrees at 14 bases. With V trimmed by 9 bases and J by 1 base, 11 bases remained unmatched. Looked up from germline, CDR1 is SGHTA and CDR2 is FQGTGA. CDR3 length equals 18 residues. The CDR3 coding sequence is TGTGCCAGTAGCCAAGGACTAGCGGGGGGTCCTTCCTACAATGAGCAGTTCTTC. Translated, it gives CASSQGLAGGPSYNEQFF.

The chain joins TRBV10-3 to TRBJ2-5, with unresolved D. Trimming pared 4 bases from V and 2 bases from J, leaving 11 bases between. Germline-derived CDR1 and CDR2 are ENHRY and SYGVKD. The CDR3 consists of 14 residues. The CDR3 DNA is TGTGCCATCAGTGGTGGCAGGATGCAAGAGACCCAGTACTTC. Its protein product is CAISGGRMQETQYF.

This clonotype was seen a handful of times. V and J are TRBV6-5 and TRBJ1-2; D is uncertain. Trimming removed 8 bases at V and 0 bases at J, with 10 bases between. Germline CDR1 MNHEY, CDR2 SVGAGI. The CDR3 covers 13 residues. The CDR3, as DNA: TGTGCCAGCCGCCCAAGTTCTAACTATGGCTACACCTTC. Translating it yields CASRPSSNYGYTF.

This clonotype was detected only a few times. V is TRBV21-1 and J is TRBJ2-4; the listed D gene, TRBD1, was not tested against the DNA. TRBV21-1 is deemed a pseudogene. This CDR3 comprises 14 residues. CDR3 residues: CAGTPGAVGDEQYF. The CDR3 DNA reads as TGTGCCGGAACACCTGGCGCGGTGGGCGACGAACAGTACTTC.

This clonotype was counted between two and nine times. J is TRBJ2-5 and V is TRBV12-3 or TRBV12-4; a weak D match, TRBD2 (6 bases). V was shortened by 7 bases and J by 4 bases, with 19 bases between the two germline ends. The CDR3 spans 15 residues. The DNA of the CDR3 is TGTGCCAGCACCTTGGGGAAAGGGAGGCGAGAGACCCAGTACTTC. It encodes CASTLGKGRRETQYF.

J is TRBJ2-1 and V is TRBV4-2; D is unclear. Germline values: CDR1 LGHNA, CDR2 YNFKEQ. This CDR3 comprises 15 residues. The V end lost 10 bases, the J end lost 9 bases, and 25 bases lay between the germline ends. CDR3 residues: CATSTRSGQGSEQFF. In nucleotides, the CDR3 is TGTGCCACCTCAACCAGATCCGGGCAAGGTAGTGAGCAGTTCTTC.

The V and J genes are TRBV29-1 and TRBJ1-1; 9 nucleotides align to TRBD1. Germline V gene sequence: CDR1 SQVTM, CDR2 ANQGSEA. V shed 4 bases, J shed 1 base, and the junction held 16 bases outside the gene matches. This CDR3 is 18 amino acids long. The CDR3 protein is CSVVSLRRDREENTEAFF. DNA of the CDR3: TGCAGCGTTGTGAGCCTGCGACGGGACAGGGAAGAGAACACTGAAGCTTTCTTT. The entire variable domain, with the rest obtained from reference TRBV29-1 and TRBJ1-1, is as follows: SAVISQKPSRDICQRGTSLTIQCQVDSQVTMMFWYRQQPGQSLTLIATANQGSEATYESGFVIDKFPISRPNLTFSTLTVSNMSPEDSSIYLCSVVSLRRDREENTEAFFGQGTRLTVV.

In this sample, this clonotype turned up a few times. This chain links TRBV4-1 with TRBJ2-7; unclear D gene. Germline-derived CDR1 and CDR2 are MGHRA and YSYEKL. The V gene lost 3 bases and the J gene lost 3 bases, with 15 bases spanning the gap. The CDR3 covers 15 residues. CDR3 residues: CASSQGWSALYEQYF. Here the CDR3 DNA reads TGCGCCAGCAGCCAGGGGTGGAGCGCCCTCTACGAGCAGTACTTC.

This clonotype was seen only a few times. The chain combines TRBV6-6 with TRBJ2-3; possibly TRBD2 for D (6 bases). With 2 bases removed from V and 0 bases from J, the gap between germline ends came to 9 bases. The CDR3 has 15 residues. Germline V gene sequence: CDR1 MNHNY, CDR2 SVGAGI (reference sequence). Here the CDR3 reads CASSYIGTSTDTQYF. In DNA, the CDR3 is TGTGCCAGCAGTTACATTGGGACTAGCACAGATACGCAGTATTTT.

V and J are TRBV6-2 or TRBV6-3 and TRBJ1-5; TRBD1 matches 11 bases. Germline V gives CDR1 MNHEY, CDR2 SVGEGT. V dropped 7 bases and J dropped 5; count of bases not matched to a gene: 4. The CDR3 loop spans 14 amino acids. CDR3 residues: CASTGTGGDQPQHF. In nucleotides, the CDR3 is TGTGCCAGCACCGGGACAGGGGGAGATCAGCCCCAGCATTTT.

The chain is built from TRBV4-1 and TRBJ2-3; 7 bases are a match to TRBD2. Germline V gene sequence: CDR1 MGHRA, CDR2 YSYEKL. V trimming: 0 bases; J trimming: 1 base; junction bases outside the gene matches: 7. The CDR3 is made up of 17 amino acids. CDR3 loop: CASSQEWTGGGTDTQYF. Here the CDR3 DNA reads TGCGCCAGCAGCCAAGAATGGACGGGGGGTGGCACAGATACGCAGTATTTT.

This clonotype is deemed medium-sized. The chain carries TRBV6-4 and TRBJ2-1; 11 nucleotides agree with TRBD1. The V segment lost 2 bases and the J segment 6 bases; nucleotides outside the gene matches: 0. Germline V gene data show CDR1 as MRHNA and CDR2 as SNTAGT. The CDR3 extends over 14 amino acids. The CDR3 is CASSDGTGGNEQFF. CDR3 DNA sequence: TGTGCCAGCAGTGACGGGACAGGGGGCAATGAGCAGTTCTTC.

Turning to this clonotype: One end of the junction fails to match germline, which may point to a read error. The chain couples TRBV24-1 to TRBJ1-2; D perhaps matches TRBD1 (5 bases). Germline CDR1 is KGHDR and CDR2 is SFDVKD. CDR3 length: 18 amino acids. The DNA for the CDR3 is TGTGCCACCAGTGACCAGAGGGGAGGCAGCCATGACATCTTTGGCCACACCTTC. Translated: CATSDQRGGSHDIFGHTF.

The J gene is TRBJ2-3, the V gene TRBV11-2, with 9 bases fitting TRBD1. The CDR3 covers 15 residues. Trimming removed 6 bases from V and 5 bases from J; junction bases left unmatched: 9. Germline lookup yields CDR1 SGHAT and CDR2 FQNNGV. The CDR3 DNA reads TGTGCCAGCAGAAATCGGGACAGGGTCGGAGATACGCAGTATTTT. Protein product: CASRNRDRVGDTQYF.

The rearrangement uses TRBV27 and TRBJ1-2; D unresolved. This CDR3 has 13 residues. Between the trimmed V and J ends, which lost 5 bases and 7 bases, there was a span of 14 bases. Germline assignment: CDR1 MNHEY and CDR2 SMNVEV (reference sequence). CDR3 nucleotide sequence: TGTGCCAGCAGTAATACAGCGGGGATTGGCTACACCTTC. Protein: CASSNTAGIGYTF.

A remark on this clonotype: One junction end disagrees with the germline gene, perhaps due to a read error. The chain combines TRBV12-3 or TRBV12-4 with TRBJ2-7, with a possible D match to TRBD1 (6 bases). The CDR3 is 15 amino acids. This chain's CDR3 is CTSSRPTGGSYEQYF. The CDR3 coding sequence is TGTACCAGCAGTCGACCGACAGGAGGCTCCTACGAGCAGTACTTC.

This chain connects TRBV15 to TRBJ1-1; D gene uncertain. The CDR3 covers 15 residues. Trimming left V 1 base short and J 0 bases short, with 9 bases between. From germline, CDR1 is LNHNV and CDR2 YYDKDF (reference sequence). The CDR3 DNA is TGTGCCACCAGCAGAGGGGTGGCACTGAACACTGAAGCTTTCTTT. Protein product: CATSRGVALNTEAFF.

V gene TRBV10-3 combines with J gene TRBJ1-3; D gene unclear. V was trimmed by 4 bases and J by 0 bases, leaving 7 bases between them. The CDR3 has 14 residues. Germline V gene sequence: CDR1 ENHRY, CDR2 SYGVKD. The CDR3 loop reads CAISVQSSGNTIYF. CDR3 DNA sequence: TGTGCCATCAGTGTACAGAGCTCTGGAAACACCATATATTTT.

This chain joins TRBV7-2 and TRBJ2-1, with D possibly TRBD1 on 5 matching bases. With 3 bases removed from V and 13 bases from J, the gap between germline ends came to 19 bases. The CDR3 is 14 amino acids. The V gene's germline CDR1 is SGHTA and CDR2 FQGNSA. CDR3 loop: CASSFQGGKETQFF. The CDR3 DNA is TGTGCCAGCAGCTTCCAGGGCGGTAAAGAGACCCAGTTCTTC.

The genes are TRBV20-1 and TRBJ2-3, with 8 positions matching TRBD2. Germline V gene sequence: CDR1 DFQATT, CDR2 SNEGSKA (reference sequence). This CDR3 spans 12 amino acids. V lost 8 bases to trimming and J lost 5 bases; unmatched junction nucleotides: 6. The CDR3 protein is CSRDAGGDTQYF. For the CDR3, the DNA is TGCAGTAGAGATGCGGGAGGAGATACGCAGTATTTT.

There are a few counts of this clonotype. The J gene is TRBJ2-7, the V gene TRBV6-2 or TRBV6-3; D is undetermined. The CDR3 totals 13 residues. Germline values: CDR1 MNHEY, CDR2 SVGEGT. V lost 4 bases to trimming and J lost 2 bases, with 9 bases between them. The chain's CDR3 is CASSSSIAYEQYF. The CDR3, as DNA: TGTGCCAGCAGTTCTTCAATAGCCTACGAGCAGTACTTC.

The chain has TRBV3-1 and TRBJ2-5, with no clear D. The germline V gene has CDR1 LGHDT and CDR2 YNNKEL (reference sequence). V was cut by 4 bases and J by 4 bases, with 13 bases left in between. There are 14 residues in the CDR3. The CDR3 nucleotides are TGTGCCAGCAGCCGGCCTAACGGCGGAGAGACCCAGTACTTC. It translates to CASSRPNGGETQYF.

This chain connects TRBV19 to TRBJ2-2; 8 nucleotides match TRBD2. Germline trimming cut 4 bases from V and 6 bases from J; bases unmatched to any gene: 10. CDR3 length: 16 residues. The germline V gene encodes CDR1 LNHDA and CDR2 SQIVND (reference sequence). The CDR3 DNA is TGTGCCAGTAGTAGGGCCAGCGGGGGTTTCTCCGGGGAGCTGTTTTTT. This encodes CASSRASGGFSGELFF. Using reference TRBV19 and TRBJ2-2 for the parts outside the CDR3, the full variable domain is DGGITQSPKYLFRKEGQNVTLSCEQNLNHDAMYWYRQDPGQGLRLIYYSQIVNDFQKGDIAEGYSVSREKKESFPLTVTSAQKNPTAFYLCASSRASGGFSGELFFGEGSRLTVL.

This clonotype came up a few times. The chain has TRBV9 and TRBJ1-2; tentative D call: TRBD1 (6 bases). Trimming took 2 bases from V and 7 from J, leaving 9 bases between them. Per the germline V gene, CDR1 is SGDLS and CDR2 is YYNGEE. CDR3 length: 12 residues. Here the CDR3 DNA reads TGTGCCAGCAGCGTCATCAGGGGTGGCTACACCTTC. It yields the protein CASSVIRGGYTF.